The 2 T cell receptor beta chains reported below all come from one sample, sequenced in a study of T cells in Graves' hyperthyroidism and ophthalmopathy. Using RNA transcripts as the source, TCR beta CDR3 regions were amplified. TCR CDR3 underwent first-round RT-PCR with the HTBI primer set. One entry per CDR3 protein results from TCRdb running MiXCR on the multiplex PCR reads. This table has about 540,000 distinct CDR3 sequences, about half appearing once. Sequencing was done on a sample of peripheral blood or thyroid tissue (not recorded which). The receptors shown here come from a woman aged 18-35 years with Graves' hyperthyroidism.

This clonotype was counted many times. The chain joins TRBV15 to TRBJ1-2; a possible D gene is TRBD1 (6 bases). V lost 0 bases, J lost 4 bases, and 12 bases lay in between. The germline CDR1 and CDR2 sequences are LNHNV and YYDKDF (reference sequence). This CDR3 spans 15 amino acids. CDR3 residues: CATSRDAGASYGYTF. The CDR3 DNA is TGTGCCACCAGCAGAGATGCAGGGGCGAGCTATGGCTACACCTTC.

This clonotype was seen many times. The J gene is TRBJ1-2, the V gene TRBV7-9, with D uncertain. The V end lost 3 bases, the J end lost 9 bases, and 14 bases lay between the germline ends. Germline CDR1 SEHNR, CDR2 FQNEAQ (reference sequence). The CDR3 has 13 residues. The CDR3 nucleotides read TGTGCCAGCAGCTTGGAGTCCGCGGCCCGCTACACCTTC. It is translated as CASSLESAARYTF.